These 22 T cell receptor beta chains share one sample of origin, sequenced in a study of blood T cell repertoires in COVID-19. The table came from immunoSEQ multiplex PCR; TCRdb's copy has only in-frame clones and leaves some out. The data show around 180,000 clones, roughly 80% seen once. Sample: peripheral blood. The origin of the receptors is a woman aged 80 or older with COVID-19, enrolled during active disease.

The genes are TRBV6-9 and TRBJ2-1; D perhaps matches TRBD1 (6 bases). CDR3 length: 17 residues. Trimming cost V 2 bases and J 6 bases, with 20 bases left between them. CDR1 MNHGY and CDR2 SVAAGI come from the germline V gene. The CDR3 protein is CASSYRFPRGMGNEQFF. The CDR3, as DNA: TGTGCCAGCAGTTATCGTTTCCCGAGGGGGATGGGCAATGAGCAGTTCTTC.

The gene calls are TRBV27 and TRBJ2-7, with 11 bases lining up with TRBD2. The CDR3 sequence is 14 residues long. CDR1 MNHEY and CDR2 SMNVEV come from the germline V gene (reference sequence). V lost 6 bases and J lost 0; bases outside the gene matches: 1. The DNA for the CDR3 is TGTGCCAGCAGGGGACTAGCGGACTCCTACGAGCAGTACTTC. Protein sequence: CASRGLADSYEQYF.

This chain connects TRBV15 to TRBJ1-1; D is unresolved. Germline V gives CDR1 LNHNV, CDR2 YYDKDF (reference sequence). This CDR3 contains 13 residues. Trimming stripped 2 bases from V and 0 bases from J, with 4 bases between. Here the CDR3 DNA reads TGTGCCACCAGCAGATCAATGAACACTGAAGCTTTCTTT. It specifies CATSRSMNTEAFF.

This chain links TRBV3-1 (or the pseudogene TRBV3-2) with TRBJ2-2; 8 nucleotides match TRBD2. Germline trimming cut 4 bases from V and 4 bases from J; bases unmatched to any gene: 8. Germline-derived CDR1 and CDR2 are LGHDT and YNNKEL (reference sequence). This CDR3 is 16 amino acids long. The CDR3 reads CASSLSGTRVTGELFF. CDR3 DNA sequence: TGTGCCAGCAGCCTATCCGGGACTAGGGTCACCGGGGAGCTGTTTTTT.

V usage is TRBV18 and J usage is TRBJ2-4, with 12 nucleotides matching TRBD1. Per germline, CDR1 KGHSH and CDR2 LQKENI. Trimming at V came to 3 bases and at J to 8 bases, leaving 5 bases not matched to a gene. The CDR3 covers 15 residues. The CDR3, as DNA: TGTGCCAGCTCACCCCGAGGGACAGGGGGCGACATTCAGTACTTC. It translates to CASSPRGTGGDIQYF.

This clone appeared a few times. This chain uses TRBV7-9 with TRBJ2-7, with a weak D call TRBD2 (6 bases). This CDR3 comprises 14 residues. CDR1 SEHNR and CDR2 FQNEAQ come from the germline V gene (reference sequence). Trimming stripped 5 bases from V and 1 base from J, with 12 bases between. CDR3 coding DNA: TGTGCCAGCAGCCCCCTAGCGTTTTCCTACGAGCAGTACTTC. Its translation is CASSPLAFSYEQYF.

The gene calls are TRBV27 and TRBJ2-7; 11 bases map to TRBD1. V lost 8 bases, J lost 0 bases, and 15 bases stayed unmatched. Germline CDR1 and CDR2: MNHEY and SMNVEV (reference sequence). This CDR3 has 18 amino acids. As DNA, the CDR3 is TGTGCCAGCCTGACCCCGGACAGGGGGCGAGGTAGCTCCTACGAGCAGTACTTC. Translation: CASLTPDRGRGSSYEQYF.

CDR3 nucleotides: TGTGCCAGCAGCCTGATCTGGACAGGCTACGAGCAGTACTTC. Amino acid sequence: CASSLIWTGYEQYF. The chain combines TRBV5-5 with TRBJ2-7; 7 bases agree with TRBD1. V was pared by 4 bases and J by 3 bases, with 7 bases of the junction left unmatched. Germline CDR1 and CDR2: SGHKS and YYEKEE (reference sequence). This CDR3 contains 14 residues.

The chain has TRBV7-2 and TRBJ1-1; a possible D gene is TRBD1 (6 bases). Germline V gene lookup returns CDR1 SGHTA and CDR2 FQGNSA. The CDR3 length is 14 residues. Trimming shortened V by 5 bases and J by 4 bases, and 14 bases separated the two germline ends. CDR3 coding DNA: TGTGCCAGCAGCCCCAGGGGAGGGGCCACTGAAGCTTTCTTT. Translating gives CASSPRGGATEAFF. Based on the CDR3 plus reference TRBV7-2 and TRBJ1-1, the full variable domain is GAGVSQSPSNKVTEKGKDVELRCDPISGHTALYWYRQSLGQGLEFLIYFQGNSAPDKSGLPSDRFSAERTGGSVSTLTIQRTQQEDSAVYLCASSPRGGATEAFFGQGTRLTVV.

This chain links TRBV5-4 with TRBJ2-3, with 7 positions matching TRBD2. The V gene end was trimmed by 1 base and the J gene end by 3 bases; junction bases not matched to a gene: 5. Germline CDR1 is SGHNT and CDR2 is YYREEE (reference sequence). CDR3 length: 15 residues. The chain's CDR3 is CASSLLGLGTDTQYF. The CDR3 nucleotides read TGTGCCAGCAGCTTGCTCGGACTAGGAACAGATACGCAGTATTTT.

This rearrangement joins TRBV6-5 to TRBJ2-3; 8 positions agree with TRBD2. Trimming at V came to 7 bases and at J to 0 bases, leaving 3 bases not matched to a gene. This CDR3 spans 14 amino acids. Germline V gene lookup returns CDR1 MNHEY and CDR2 SVGAGI. CDR3 region: CASTGLASTDTQYF. The DNA for the CDR3 is TGTGCCAGCACAGGACTAGCTAGCACAGATACGCAGTATTTT.

This chain links TRBV28 with TRBJ2-1, with 13 bases aligning to TRBD2. Germline V CDR1 and CDR2: MDHEN, SYDVKM. Trimming took 2 bases from V and 8 from J; bases not matched to a gene: 6. CDR3 length: 16 amino acids. The CDR3 region has the DNA TGTGCCAGCAGTTTACGGGGACTAGCGGGATTCGATGAGCAGTTCTTC. Protein product: CASSLRGLAGFDEQFF.

The rearrangement uses TRBV11-2 and TRBJ2-7, with a weak D call TRBD1 (6 bases). V lost 3 bases to trimming and J lost 3 bases, with 15 bases between them. This CDR3 is built from 15 residues. The germline V gene has CDR1 SGHAT and CDR2 FQNNGV. CDR3 nucleotides: TGTGCCAGCAGCTTTGAGACAGGCGGTGTCTACGAGCAGTACTTC. Amino acids: CASSFETGGVYEQYF.

The genes are TRBV24-1 and TRBJ2-7, with a tentative D call TRBD2 (5 bases). There are 13 residues in the CDR3. Trimming stripped 1 base from V and 5 bases from J, with 8 bases between. Germline V gene sequence: CDR1 KGHDR, CDR2 SFDVKD. The CDR3 reads CATSDLAGNEQYF. DNA for the CDR3: TGTGCCACCAGTGATTTAGCCGGGAACGAGCAGTACTTC.

The chain has TRBV11-3 and TRBJ2-5, with 11 positions matching TRBD2. The trim removed 3 bases at V and 5 bases at J, leaving 2 bases unmatched. The CDR3 contains 14 residues. Per the germline V gene, CDR1 is SGHNT and CDR2 is YENEEA. The chain's CDR3 is CASSLTSGAETQYF. The CDR3 bases are TGTGCCAGCAGCTTGACTAGCGGGGCGGAGACCCAGTACTTC.

V and J are TRBV27 and TRBJ1-2; TRBD1 might be the D (5 bases). CDR3 length: 15 residues. Trimming stripped 6 bases from V and 8 bases from J, with 22 bases between. The V gene's germline CDR1 is MNHEY and CDR2 SMNVEV (reference sequence). Here the CDR3 reads CASRPLSLQARGYTF. In DNA form, the CDR3 reads TGTGCCAGCAGGCCTCTATCCCTACAGGCACGCGGCTACACCTTC.

CDR3: CASSPGLGTGELFF. For the CDR3, the DNA is TGTGCCAGCAGTCCCGGACTGGGCACCGGGGAGCTGTTTTTT. The V call is TRBV28, the J call TRBJ2-2, with D perhaps TRBD2 (5 bases). Trimming removed 5 bases from V and 4 bases from J, with 11 bases in between. The CDR3 length is 14 residues. Germline CDR1 reads MDHEN; CDR2 reads SYDVKM. Combining the CDR3 with reference TRBV28 and TRBJ2-2 gives the whole variable domain DVKVTQSSRYLVKRTGEKVFLECVQDMDHENMFWYRQDPGLGLRLIYFSYDVKMKEKGDIPEGYSVSREKKERFSLILESASTNQTSMYLCASSPGLGTGELFFGEGSRLTVL.

This clone turned up a few times. The chain carries TRBV2 and TRBJ2-4; 9 bases line up with TRBD2. V was clipped by 7 bases and J by 2 bases; unmatched bases: 3. The germline CDR1 and CDR2 sequences are SNHLY and FYNNEI. The CDR3 is 14 residues long. As DNA, the CDR3 is TGTGCCAGCACAGCGGGGGGCTCCAAAAACATTCAGTACTTC. It is translated as CASTAGGSKNIQYF.

This clone showed up just a few times. V gene TRBV6-2 or TRBV6-3 combines with J gene TRBJ1-1, with D unclear. Germline V gene data show CDR1 as MNHEY and CDR2 as SVGEGT. The CDR3 is 14 amino acids. V was shortened by 4 bases and J by 0 bases, with 9 bases between the two germline ends. CDR3 nucleotides: TGTGCCAGCAGTTCGAGAGGGTTGAACACTGAAGCTTTCTTT. Translated, it gives CASSSRGLNTEAFF.

The chain employs TRBV7-8 and TRBJ1-1; possible D gene TRBD1, 5 bases. V was clipped by 5 bases and J by 7 bases, with 11 bases between them. There are 12 residues in the CDR3. Per the germline V gene, CDR1 is SGHVS and CDR2 is FQNEAQ. The CDR3 loop is CASSLRDVEAFF. CDR3 coding DNA: TGTGCCAGCAGCCTGCGGGACGTTGAAGCTTTCTTT.

V gene TRBV4-1 combines with J gene TRBJ1-2; D may be TRBD1 (5 bases). The germline V gene encodes CDR1 MGHRA and CDR2 YSYEKL. This CDR3 comprises 13 residues. The V and J ends lost 1 base and 8 bases respectively, with 11 bases between them. CDR3 protein: CASSQGQQWGYTF. For the CDR3, the DNA is TGCGCCAGCAGCCAAGGACAGCAGTGGGGCTACACCTTC.

The V and J genes are TRBV7-8 and TRBJ2-1, with 10 positions matching TRBD1. The germline CDR1 and CDR2 sequences are SGHVS and FQNEAQ. V trimming: 2 bases; J trimming: 6 bases; junction bases outside the gene matches: 4. The CDR3 loop spans 15 amino acids. The CDR3 DNA follows: TGTGCCAGCAGCTTACCGGGACAGGGGCGCAATGAGCAGTTCTTC. Amino acids: CASSLPGQGRNEQFF.